This is a list of T cell receptor beta chains from one sample in a study of T-cell memory formation after mild COVID-19. TCRdb called the 5' RACE reads again in MiXCR, with one record for every CDR3 protein. The repertoire holds 350,000 to 500,000 distinct CDR3 sequences, roughly a quarter seen once, with around 13% in the top ten. The sample was PBMCs or a T cell subset sorted from them (not recorded which). The receptors originated from an adult woman who had mild COVID-19 (a few samples of this study predate the infection). Cell type and time point are not known. Both conserved end residues are part of each CDR3. Only some rows state a clone size, as once, few, many or a class for expanded clones.

V,size,length,J,CDR3
TRBV29-1,.,14,TRBJ2-2,CSVESGGAAGELFF
TRBV9,.,14,TRBJ2-3,CASSVALGTDTQYF
TRBV9,.,16,TRBJ2-5,CASSVDAGGPGETQYF
TRBV12-3/TRBV12-4,.,16,TRBJ2-3,CASSLERGPYTDTQYF
TRBV6-2/TRBV6-3,few,16,TRBJ2-5,CASSSRGGDVSETQYF
TRBV4-1,.,17,TRBJ1-1,CASSQVGTGMVNTEAFF
TRBV7-9,.,14,TRBJ2-5,CASRLTGVGETQYF
TRBV20-1,.,14,TRBJ1-3,CSASRQGSGNTIYF
TRBV19,.,14,TRBJ2-1,CASTLLHGYNEQFF
TRBV5-1,.,16,TRBJ1-2,CASSLAGTERNYGYTF
TRBV9,.,12,TRBJ2-2,CASSPARGELFF
TRBV19,few,15,TRBJ2-2,CASSRPDLNTGELFF
TRBV20-1,.,17,TRBJ2-1,CSARDSPLPILYNEQFF
TRBV24-1,few,15,TRBJ2-1,CATSEVGSSYNEQFF
TRBV12-3/TRBV12-4,.,14,TRBJ2-2,CASSPLAGAGELFF
TRBV5-1,few,14,TRBJ1-1,CASSWRTGTTEAFF
TRBV18,few,15,TRBJ2-7,CASSPGGRVSYEQYF
TRBV12-3/TRBV12-4,.,16,TRBJ2-1,CASSGTRDSSYNEQFF
TRBV7-2,few,16,TRBJ2-2,CASSSAGISYTGELFF
TRBV7-2,.,13,TRBJ1-1,CASSFPPSFGAFF
TRBV6-5,few,15,TRBJ2-5,CASSLEDRPGETQYF
TRBV5-1,few,13,TRBJ2-1,CASSRLEVGEQFF
TRBV19,.,13,TRBJ1-3,CASSIEGGNTIYF
TRBV4-1,.,19,TRBJ1-6,CASSQGGGKRKKENSPLHF
TRBV10-3,few,17,TRBJ2-1,CAISESGPAGKGNEQFF
TRBV5-1,few,14,TRBJ1-1,CASSDRQPNTEAFF
TRBV11-2,.,12,TRBJ2-1,CASSPARGPQFF
TRBV5-1,.,12,TRBJ2-7,CASSPGFYEQYF
TRBV20-1,.,14,TRBJ2-3,CSSGTYPVTDTQYF
TRBV5-6,.,11,TRBJ2-1,CASSQIGQQFF
TRBV5-1,few,15,TRBJ2-1,CASSVGSGPYNEQFF
TRBV12-3/TRBV12-4,.,14,TRBJ1-2,CASTLKGTLYGYTF
TRBV4-3,.,16,TRBJ2-2,CASSLELAGNTGELFF
TRBV5-5,.,16,TRBJ1-2,CASSLDPGQTSYGYTF
TRBV7-9,few,19,TRBJ2-2,CASSLSGAGGPGNTGELFF
TRBV7-6,many,13,TRBJ1-5,CASSPDGNQPQHF
TRBV7-6,.,16,TRBJ2-3,CASSSGPSGRTDTQYF
TRBV7-6,.,14,TRBJ2-1,CASRRESSYNEQFF
TRBV12-3/TRBV12-4,few,15,TRBJ2-1,CASSFSGRPYNEQFF
TRBV6-1,.,17,TRBJ2-1,CASSEALDRIVYNEQFF
TRBV6-5,.,15,TRBJ1-2,CASSYSDRQGGGYTF
TRBV7-8,.,15,TRBJ2-7,CASSSPLAGGDEQYF
TRBV5-1,.,12,TRBJ2-1,CASSARHNEQFF
TRBV7-8,.,16,TRBJ2-6,CASSLRGPSGANVLTF
TRBV29-1,few,17,TRBJ1-2,CSVEDTVSILRGYGYTF
TRBV30,.,14,TRBJ1-4,CAWSEGSPNEKLFF
TRBV6-1,few,11,TRBJ2-7,CASSETYEQYF
TRBV7-2,few,17,TRBJ2-1,CASSLDHTGTGANEQFF
TRBV7-2,.,15,TRBJ2-5,CASSFLAGVGETQYF
TRBV6-5,few,15,TRBJ2-1,CASSLYPGNYNEQFF
TRBV7-9,few,14,TRBJ2-1,CASSFPPPVHEQFF
TRBV12-5,few,17,TRBJ2-3,CASGLVHGVTSTDTQYF
TRBV4-1,.,17,TRBJ1-2,CASSHEPGQGDLGGYTF
TRBV6-6,.,13,TRBJ2-7,CASSSLAGERQYF
TRBV9,.,17,TRBJ2-1,CASSVGGLAGRWDEQFF